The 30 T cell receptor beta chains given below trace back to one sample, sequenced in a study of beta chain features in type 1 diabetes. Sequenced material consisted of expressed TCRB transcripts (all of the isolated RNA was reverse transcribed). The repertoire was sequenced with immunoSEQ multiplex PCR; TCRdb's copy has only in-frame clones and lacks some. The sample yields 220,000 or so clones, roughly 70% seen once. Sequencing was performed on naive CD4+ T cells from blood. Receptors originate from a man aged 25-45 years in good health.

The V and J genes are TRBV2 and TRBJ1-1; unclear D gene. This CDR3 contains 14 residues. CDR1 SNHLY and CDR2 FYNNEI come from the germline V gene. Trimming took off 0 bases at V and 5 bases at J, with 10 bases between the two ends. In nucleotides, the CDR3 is TGTGCCAGCAGTGAAGCCGGAGGAGGGACTGAAGCTTTCTTT. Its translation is CASSEAGGGTEAFF.

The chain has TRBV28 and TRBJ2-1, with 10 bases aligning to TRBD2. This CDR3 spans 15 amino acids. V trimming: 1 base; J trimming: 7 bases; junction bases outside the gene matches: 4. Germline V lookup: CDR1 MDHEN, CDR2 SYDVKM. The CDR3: CASSLSSGRRNEQFF. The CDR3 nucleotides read TGTGCCAGCAGTTTATCTAGCGGGAGACGGAATGAGCAGTTCTTC. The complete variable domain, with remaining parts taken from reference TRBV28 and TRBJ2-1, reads DVKVTQSSRYLVKRTGEKVFLECVQDMDHENMFWYRQDPGLGLRLIYFSYDVKMKEKGDIPEGYSVSREKKERFSLILESASTNQTSMYLCASSLSSGRRNEQFFGPGTRLTVL.

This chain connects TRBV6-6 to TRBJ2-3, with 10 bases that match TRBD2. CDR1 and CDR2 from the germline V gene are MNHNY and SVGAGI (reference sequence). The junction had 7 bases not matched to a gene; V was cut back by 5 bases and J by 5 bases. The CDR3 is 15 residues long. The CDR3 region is CASSLGLALGDTQYF. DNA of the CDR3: TGTGCCAGCAGTCTGGGACTAGCGTTAGGAGATACGCAGTATTTT.

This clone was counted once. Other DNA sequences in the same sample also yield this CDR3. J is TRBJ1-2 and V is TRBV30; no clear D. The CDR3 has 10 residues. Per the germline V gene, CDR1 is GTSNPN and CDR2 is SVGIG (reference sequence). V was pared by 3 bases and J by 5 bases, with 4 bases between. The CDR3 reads CAWRGYGYTF. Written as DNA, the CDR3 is TGTGCCTGGAGAGGGTATGGCTACACCTTC.

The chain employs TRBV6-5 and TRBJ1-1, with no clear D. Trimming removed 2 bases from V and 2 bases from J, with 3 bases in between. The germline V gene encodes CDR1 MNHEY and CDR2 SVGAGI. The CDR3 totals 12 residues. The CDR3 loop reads CASSYPNTEAFF. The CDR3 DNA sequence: TGTGCCAGCAGTTACCCAAACACTGAAGCTTTCTTT.

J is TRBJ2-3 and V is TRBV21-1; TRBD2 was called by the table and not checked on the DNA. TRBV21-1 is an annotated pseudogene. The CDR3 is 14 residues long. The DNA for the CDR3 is TGTGCCAGCAGCAAGGGGTCCGGGGCAGATACGCAGTATTTT. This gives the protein CASSKGSGADTQYF.

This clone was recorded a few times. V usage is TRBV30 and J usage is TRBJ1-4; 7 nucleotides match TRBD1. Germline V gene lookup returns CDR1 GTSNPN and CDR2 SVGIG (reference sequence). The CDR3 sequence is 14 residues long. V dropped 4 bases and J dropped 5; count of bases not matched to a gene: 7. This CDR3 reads CAWTKTGLNEKLFF. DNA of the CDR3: TGTGCCTGGACTAAGACAGGGCTAAATGAAAAACTGTTTTTT. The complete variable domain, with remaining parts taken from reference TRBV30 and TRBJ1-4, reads SQTIHQWPATLVQPVGSPLSLECTVEGTSNPNLYWYRQAAGRGLQLLFYSVGIGQISSEVPQNLSASRPQDRQFILSSKKLLLSDSGFYLCAWTKTGLNEKLFFGSGTQLSVL.

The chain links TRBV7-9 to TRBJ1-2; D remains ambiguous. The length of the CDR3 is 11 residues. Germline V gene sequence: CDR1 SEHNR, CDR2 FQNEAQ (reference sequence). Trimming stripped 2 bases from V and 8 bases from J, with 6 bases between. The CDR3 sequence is CASSLIRGYTF. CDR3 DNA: TGTGCCAGCAGCTTAATACGGGGCTACACCTTC.

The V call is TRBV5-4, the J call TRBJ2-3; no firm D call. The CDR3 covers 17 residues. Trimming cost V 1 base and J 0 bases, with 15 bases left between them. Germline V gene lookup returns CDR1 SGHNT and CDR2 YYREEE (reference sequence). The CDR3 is CASSLTIAAPSTDTQYF. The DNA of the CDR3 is TGTGCCAGCAGCTTGACTATCGCGGCGCCTAGCACAGATACGCAGTATTTT.

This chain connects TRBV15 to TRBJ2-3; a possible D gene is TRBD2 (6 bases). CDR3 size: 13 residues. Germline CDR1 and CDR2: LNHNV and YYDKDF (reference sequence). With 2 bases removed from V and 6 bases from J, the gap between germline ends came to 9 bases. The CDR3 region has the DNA TGTGCCACCAGCAGACTTCTAGCGGATACGCAGTATTTT. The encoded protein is CATSRLLADTQYF.

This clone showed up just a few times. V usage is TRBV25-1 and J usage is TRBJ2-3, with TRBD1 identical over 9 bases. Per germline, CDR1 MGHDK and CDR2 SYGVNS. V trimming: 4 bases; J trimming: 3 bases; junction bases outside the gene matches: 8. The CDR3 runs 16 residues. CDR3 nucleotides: TGTGCCAGCAGTGTGGGAGGGACAGGGAGTACAGATACGCAGTATTTT. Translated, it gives CASSVGGTGSTDTQYF.

For the CDR3, the DNA is TGCAGCGCAAGGACAGGGGTGAACACTGAAGCTTTCTTT. Protein product: CSARTGVNTEAFF. This sequence joins TRBV29-1 and TRBJ1-1; TRBD1 aligns across 9 bases. The V segment lost 7 bases and the J segment 0 bases; nucleotides outside the gene matches: 3. This CDR3 contains 13 residues. Per the germline V gene, CDR1 is SQVTM and CDR2 is ANQGSEA.

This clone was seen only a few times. The CDR3 region has the DNA TGTGCCAGCAGCATGGACCGAGAAGCTTTCTTT. Its translation is CASSMDREAFF. The rearrangement uses TRBV2 and TRBJ1-1; no clear D gene. There are 11 residues in the CDR3. From germline, CDR1 is SNHLY and CDR2 FYNNEI. Trimming pared 6 bases from V and 8 bases from J, leaving 10 bases between.

The CDR3, as DNA: TGTGCCAGCAGAACGGGACAGGGGGAATTCTACGAGCAGTACTTC. The encoded protein is CASRTGQGEFYEQYF. The V and J genes are TRBV2 and TRBJ2-7, with 11 bases fitting TRBD1. This CDR3 has 15 amino acids. V lost 6 bases to trimming and J lost 3 bases; unmatched junction nucleotides: 7. CDR1 is SNHLY, CDR2 FYNNEI, per germline.

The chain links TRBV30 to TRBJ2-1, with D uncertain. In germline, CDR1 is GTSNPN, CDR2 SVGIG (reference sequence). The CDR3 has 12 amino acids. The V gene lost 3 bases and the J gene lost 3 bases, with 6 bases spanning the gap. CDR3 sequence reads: CAWRNSYNEQFF. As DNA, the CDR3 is TGTGCCTGGAGAAACAGCTACAATGAGCAGTTCTTC.

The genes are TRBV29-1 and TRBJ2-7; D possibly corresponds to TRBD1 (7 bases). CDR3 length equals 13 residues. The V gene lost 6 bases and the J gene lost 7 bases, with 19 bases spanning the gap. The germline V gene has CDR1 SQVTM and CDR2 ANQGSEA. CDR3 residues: CSVSQGEVTEQYF. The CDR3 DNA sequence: TGCAGCGTGTCCCAGGGGGAGGTCACGGAGCAGTACTTC.

This chain's CDR3 is CASSPWTGGEAYNEQFF. The CDR3 region has the DNA TGTGCCAGCTCACCTTGGACGGGTGGTGAGGCCTACAATGAGCAGTTCTTC. The V call is TRBV18, the J call TRBJ2-1; D not resolved. CDR1 and CDR2 (germline): KGHSH, LQKENI. The ends were cut back, 3 bases at V and 2 bases at J, with 17 bases in the middle. CDR3 length: 17 residues.

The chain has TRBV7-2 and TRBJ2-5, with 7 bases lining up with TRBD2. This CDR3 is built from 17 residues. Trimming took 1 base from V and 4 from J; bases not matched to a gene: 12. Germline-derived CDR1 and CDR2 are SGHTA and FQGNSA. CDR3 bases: TGTGCCAGCAGCTTAGAAGGGCTAGCGGCTTTGGGAGAGACCCAGTACTTC. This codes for CASSLEGLAALGETQYF.

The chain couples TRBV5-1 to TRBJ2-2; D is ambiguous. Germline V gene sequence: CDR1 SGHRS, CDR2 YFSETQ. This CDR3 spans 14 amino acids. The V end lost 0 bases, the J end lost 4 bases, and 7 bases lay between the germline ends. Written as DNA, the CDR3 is TGCGCCAGCAGCTTGGGAATTAGCACCGGGGAGCTGTTTTTT. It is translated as CASSLGISTGELFF.

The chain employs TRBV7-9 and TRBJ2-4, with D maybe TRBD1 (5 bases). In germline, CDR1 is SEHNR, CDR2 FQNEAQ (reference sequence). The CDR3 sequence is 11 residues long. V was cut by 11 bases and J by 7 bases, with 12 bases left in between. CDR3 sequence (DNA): TGTGCCTGGGGCCCCGAGAACATTCAGTACTTC. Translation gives CAWGPENIQYF.

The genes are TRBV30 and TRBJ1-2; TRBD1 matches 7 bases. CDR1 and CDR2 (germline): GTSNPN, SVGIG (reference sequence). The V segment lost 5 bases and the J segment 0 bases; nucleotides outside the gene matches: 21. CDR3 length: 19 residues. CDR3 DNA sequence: TGTGCCTGGCGATCCTACTTATTTGCCGGGGACAGCTCTAACTATGGCTACACCTTC. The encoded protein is CAWRSYLFAGDSSNYGYTF.

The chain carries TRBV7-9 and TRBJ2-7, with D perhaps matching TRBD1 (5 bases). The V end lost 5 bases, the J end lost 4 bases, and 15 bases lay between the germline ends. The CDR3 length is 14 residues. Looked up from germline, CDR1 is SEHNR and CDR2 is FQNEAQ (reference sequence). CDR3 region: CASSPGMGTYEQYF. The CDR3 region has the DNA TGTGCCAGCAGCCCAGGGATGGGAACGTACGAGCAGTACTTC.

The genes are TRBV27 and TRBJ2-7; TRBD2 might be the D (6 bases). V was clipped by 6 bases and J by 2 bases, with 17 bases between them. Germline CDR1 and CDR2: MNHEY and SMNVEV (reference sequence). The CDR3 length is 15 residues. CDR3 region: CASRTEGKRAYEQYF. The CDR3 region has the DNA TGTGCCAGCAGAACGGAGGGGAAACGGGCCTACGAGCAGTACTTC.

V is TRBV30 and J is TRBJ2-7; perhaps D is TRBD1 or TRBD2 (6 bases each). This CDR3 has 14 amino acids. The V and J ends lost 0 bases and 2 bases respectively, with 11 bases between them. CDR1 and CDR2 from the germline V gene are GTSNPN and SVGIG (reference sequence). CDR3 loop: CAWSVQGGTYEQYF. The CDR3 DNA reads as TGTGCCTGGAGTGTACAGGGAGGAACCTACGAGCAGTACTTC.

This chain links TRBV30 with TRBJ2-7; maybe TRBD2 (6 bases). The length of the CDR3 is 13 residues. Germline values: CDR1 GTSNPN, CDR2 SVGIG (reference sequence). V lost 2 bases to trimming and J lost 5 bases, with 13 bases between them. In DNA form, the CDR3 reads TGTGCCTGGAGTCGGGGGACTTCAAACGAGCAGTACTTC. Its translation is CAWSRGTSNEQYF.

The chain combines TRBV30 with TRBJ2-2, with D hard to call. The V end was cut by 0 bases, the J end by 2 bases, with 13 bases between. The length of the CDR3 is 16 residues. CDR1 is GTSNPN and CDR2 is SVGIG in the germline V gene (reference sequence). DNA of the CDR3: TGTGCCTGGAGTGTGCGAACTCCTCCAAACACCGGGGAGCTGTTTTTT. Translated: CAWSVRTPPNTGELFF.

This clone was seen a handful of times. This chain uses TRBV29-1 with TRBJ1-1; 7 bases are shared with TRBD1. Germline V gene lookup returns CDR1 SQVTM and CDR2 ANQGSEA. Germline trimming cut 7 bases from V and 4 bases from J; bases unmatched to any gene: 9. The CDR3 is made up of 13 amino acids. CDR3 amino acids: CSGETGPGTEAFF. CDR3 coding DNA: TGCAGCGGGGAGACAGGGCCGGGCACTGAAGCTTTCTTT.

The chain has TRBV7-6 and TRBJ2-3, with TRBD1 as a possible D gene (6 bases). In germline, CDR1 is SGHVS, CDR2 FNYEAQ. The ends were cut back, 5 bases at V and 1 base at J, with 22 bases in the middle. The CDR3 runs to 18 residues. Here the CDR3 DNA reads TGTGCCAGCAGCAAGAGTAGGGGGTTGTATCGGGGCACAGATACGCAGTATTTT. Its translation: CASSKSRGLYRGTDTQYF.

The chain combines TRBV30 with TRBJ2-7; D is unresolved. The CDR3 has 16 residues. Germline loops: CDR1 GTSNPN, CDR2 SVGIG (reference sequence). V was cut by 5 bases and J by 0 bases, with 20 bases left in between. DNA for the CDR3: TGTGCCTGGCTGAAACCGATGACTTCTGCCTCCTACGAGCAGTACTTC. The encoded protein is CAWLKPMTSASYEQYF.

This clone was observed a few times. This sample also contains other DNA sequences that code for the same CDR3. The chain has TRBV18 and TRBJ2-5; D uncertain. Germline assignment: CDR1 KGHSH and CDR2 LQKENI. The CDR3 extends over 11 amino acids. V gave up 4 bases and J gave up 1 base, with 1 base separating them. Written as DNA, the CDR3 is TGTGCCAGCTCACTCCAAGAGACCCAGTACTTC. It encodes CASSLQETQYF.